A selection of T cell receptor beta chains follows, all from one sample in a study of shared clonotypes between healthy human individuals. Repertoires were generated with immunoSEQ multiplex PCR, while TCRdb's copy carries only in-frame clones and drops some. In the table there are more than 2 million clones, nearly 97% of which are singletons. Input material: naive CD4+ T cells sorted from blood. The source of these receptors is a man between 18 and 35 years old in good health. Both conserved end residues are part of each CDR3. The D gene is left open where the match is weak. Clone size is given for some rows only: seen once, a few or many times, or a class if the clone is expanded.

>NA|14|TRBV6-5|TRBJ1-2|NA
CASSPREEIYGYTF
TGTGCCAGCAGCCCCAGGGAAGAGATCTATGGCTACACCTTC
>once|19|TRBV5-6|TRBJ2-6|TRBD1
CASSSTDRGPQSGANVLTF
TGTGCCAGCAGCTCAACGGACAGGGGACCTCAATCTGGGGCCAACGTCCTGACTTTC
>NA|12|TRBV5-6|TRBJ2-5|NA
CASSVGLETQYF
TGTGCCAGCAGCGTAGGGTTGGAGACCCAGTACTTC
>NA|11|TRBV20-1|TRBJ2-7|NA
CSAYRDHEQYF
TGCAGTGCTTACAGGGACCACGAGCAGTACTTC
>NA|16|TRBV10-1|TRBJ2-3|TRBD2
CASSILAGDGTDTQYF
TGCGCCAGCAGTATACTAGCGGGGGACGGTACAGATACGCAGTATTTT
>NA|13|TRBV7-9|TRBJ2-7|TRBD1
CASSRQGVYEQYF
TGTGCCAGCAGTCGACAGGGAGTCTACGAGCAGTACTTC
>NA|14|TRBV19|TRBJ2-7|NA
CASSPRHQSYEQYF
TGTGCCAGTAGTCCTCGACACCAATCCTACGAGCAGTACTTC
>NA|12|TRBV2|TRBJ2-1|TRBD2
CASSELAGEQFF
TGTGCCAGCAGCGAGTTAGCGGGAGAGCAGTTCTTC
>NA|15|TRBV5-4|TRBJ2-7|TRBD2
CASSLGTSGTYEQYF
TGTGCCAGCAGCTTGGGAACTAGCGGAACGTACGAGCAGTACTTC
>NA|15|TRBV5-1|TRBJ2-7|TRBD1
CASRYRTGENDEQYF
TGCGCCAGCAGGTACCGGACAGGGGAAAACGACGAGCAGTACTTC
>NA|15|TRBV18|TRBJ1-6|TRBD1
CASSSQGALNSPLHF
TGTGCCAGCTCATCACAGGGGGCGCTGAATTCACCCCTCCACTTT
>NA|11|TRBV20-1|TRBJ2-1|NA
CSAGAGDEQFF
TGCAGTGCTGGCGCCGGGGATGAGCAGTTCTTC
>NA|14|TRBV6-5|TRBJ1-2|NA
CASSSGPTMDGYTF
TGTGCCAGCAGTTCTGGACCCACGATGGATGGCTACACCTTC
>NA|12|TRBV28|TRBJ2-7|NA
CASSLGFYEQYF
TGTGCCAGCAGTTTAGGTTTCTACGAGCAGTACTTC
>NA|14|TRBV28|TRBJ1-2|NA
CASSLATRNYGYTF
TGTGCCAGCAGTTTAGCGACACGAAACTATGGCTACACCTTC
>NA|11|TRBV29-1|TRBJ1-1|NA
CSAQENTEAFF
TGCAGCGCCCAGGAGAACACTGAAGCTTTCTTT
>NA|18|TRBV4-1|TRBJ2-4|NA
CASSQGMAQGLAKNIQYF
TGCGCCAGCAGCCAAGGAATGGCGCAGGGCCTAGCCAAAAACATTCAGTACTTC
>NA|11|TRBV2|TRBJ2-1|NA
CASEETHEQFF
TGTGCCAGCGAAGAGACACATGAGCAGTTCTTC
>NA|15|TRBV9|TRBJ2-2|NA
CASSVLGPNTGELFF
TGTGCCAGCAGCGTACTCGGGCCGAACACCGGGGAGCTGTTTTTT
>NA|13|TRBV25-1|TRBJ2-1|NA
CASSPPYVDEQFF
TGTGCCAGCAGTCCCCCCTATGTGGATGAGCAGTTCTTC
>few|11|TRBV30|TRBJ2-5|NA
CAWSGFETQYF
TGTGCCTGGAGTGGCTTCGAGACCCAGTACTTC
>NA|15|TRBV5-4|TRBJ2-7|TRBD2
CASSPMEAGGYEQYF
TGTGCCAGCAGCCCGATGGAAGCGGGGGGCTACGAGCAGTACTTC
>NA|16|TRBV4-1|TRBJ1-5|NA
CASSQVQQKSNQPQHF
TGCGCCAGCAGCCAAGTACAGCAGAAAAGCAATCAGCCCCAGCATTTT
>NA|16|TRBV7-2|TRBJ1-3|NA
CASSSEDGYSGNTIYF
TGTGCCAGCAGCTCCGAGGACGGGTACTCTGGAAACACCATATATTTT
>NA|14|TRBV28|TRBJ2-3|NA
CASSSAGTPDTQYF
TGTGCCAGCAGCTCGGCCGGGACTCCAGATACGCAGTATTTT
>NA|15|TRBV5-4|TRBJ2-1|TRBD2
CASSLGTSEYNEQFF
TGTGCCAGCAGCTTGGGGACTAGCGAGTACAATGAGCAGTTCTTC
>NA|16|TRBV19|TRBJ1-6|NA
CASSTPPDLYNSPLHF
TGTGCCAGTAGTACTCCTCCGGACCTCTATAATTCACCCCTCCACTTT
>NA|16|TRBV5-6|TRBJ2-3|TRBD2
CASSSLGTSGTDTQYF
TGTGCCAGCAGCTCCCTCGGGACTAGCGGCACAGATACGCAGTATTTT
>NA|15|TRBV5-1|TRBJ2-1|NA
CASSGGDPAVNEQFF
TGCGCCAGCAGCGGCGGAGACCCGGCGGTGAATGAGCAGTTCTTC
>NA|15|TRBV7-2|TRBJ1-6|TRBD1
CASSSDRGRLGPLHF
TGTGCCAGCAGCTCGGACAGGGGACGATTAGGACCCCTCCACTTT
>once|15|TRBV4-1|TRBJ1-2|TRBD1
CASSQDEGAGYGYTF
TGCGCCAGCAGCCAAGATGAGGGGGCCGGCTATGGCTACACCTTC
>NA|14|TRBV4-3|TRBJ1-1|TRBD1
CASSQGDRTTEAFF
TGCGCCAGCAGCCAAGGGGACAGGACAACTGAAGCTTTCTTT
>NA|12|TRBV2|TRBJ2-1|NA
CASSERDREQFF
TGTGCCAGCAGTGAAAGGGACCGTGAGCAGTTCTTC
>NA|14|TRBV6-1|TRBJ1-6|TRBD1
CASSGDRGPSPLHF
TGTGCCAGCAGTGGGGACAGGGGGCCTTCACCCCTCCACTTT
>NA|14|TRBV5-1|TRBJ2-3|NA
CASSLSGSTDTQYF
TGCGCCAGCAGCTTGAGCGGTAGCACAGATACGCAGTATTTT
>few|14|TRBV7-9|TRBJ1-6|TRBD1
CASSWGQSNSPLHF
TGTGCCAGCAGCTGGGGACAGAGCAATTCACCCCTCCACTTT
>NA|13|TRBV29-1|TRBJ1-1|NA
CSVFITGRYEAFF
TGCAGCGTTTTCATTACGGGCCGGTATGAAGCTTTCTTT
>NA|18|TRBV6-7|TRBJ2-1|NA
CASSYSGGPGYSYNEQFF
TGTGCCAGCAGTTACTCAGGCGGGCCGGGGTACTCCTACAATGAGCAGTTCTTC
>NA|14|TRBV27|TRBJ1-6|TRBD1
CASSPRTGMAPLHF
TGTGCCAGCAGTCCGCGGACAGGGATGGCACCCCTCCACTTT
>NA|13|TRBV10-3|TRBJ2-3|NA
CATTRDGTDTQYF
TGTGCCACTACTCGGGACGGCACAGATACGCAGTATTTT
>NA|15|TRBV6-5|TRBJ1-1|TRBD1
CASSYPGQGIVGAFF
TGTGCCAGCAGCTACCCGGGACAGGGTATTGTCGGAGCTTTCTTT
>NA|15|TRBV5-6|TRBJ2-5|TRBD1
CASSWWTGKQETQYF
TGTGCCAGCAGCTGGTGGACAGGGAAGCAAGAGACCCAGTACTTC
>NA|12|TRBV30|TRBJ2-5|NA
CAWSVVGETQYF
TGTGCCTGGAGTGTAGTGGGGGAGACCCAGTACTTC
>NA|13|TRBV6-6|TRBJ2-7|TRBD1
CASSLDRGYEQYF
TGTGCCAGCAGCCTGGACAGGGGCTACGAGCAGTACTTC
>NA|14|TRBV2|TRBJ1-1|NA
CASLGPGKNTEAFF
TGTGCCAGCTTAGGGCCGGGAAAGAACACTGAAGCTTTCTTT
>NA|13|TRBV5-6|TRBJ2-7|NA
CASSFATFNEQYF
TGTGCCAGCAGCTTCGCCACATTTAACGAGCAGTACTTC
>NA|13|TRBV7-2|TRBJ2-1|NA
CASSLLWDNEQFF
TGTGCCAGCAGCTTACTCTGGGATAATGAGCAGTTCTTC
>NA|14|TRBV6-1|TRBJ2-7|NA
CASGGTVSSYEQYF
TGTGCCAGCGGCGGGACAGTGAGCTCCTACGAGCAGTACTTC
>NA|14|TRBV5-3|TRBJ1-1|NA
CARSSRQGNTEAFF
TGTGCCAGAAGCTCCCGTCAGGGAAACACTGAAGCTTTCTTT
>NA|14|TRBV19|TRBJ2-1|TRBD2
CASSLTSGTGEQFF
TGTGCCAGTAGTCTCACTAGCGGGACGGGTGAGCAGTTCTTC
>NA|17|TRBV6-1|TRBJ1-5|NA
CASSEALRGWSNQPQHF
TGTGCCAGCAGTGAAGCGCTTCGGGGATGGAGCAATCAGCCCCAGCATTTT
>NA|15|TRBV6-5|TRBJ1-4|NA
CASSYVQGDGEKLFF
TGTGCCAGCAGTTACGTCCAGGGCGATGGTGAAAAACTGTTTTTT
>NA|18|TRBV27|TRBJ2-2|TRBD1
CASSLPDRVGGGAGELFF
TGTGCCAGCAGTTTACCCGACAGGGTTGGGGGTGGCGCCGGGGAGCTGTTTTTT
>NA|11|TRBV7-9|TRBJ2-7|NA
CASSPSYEQYF
TGTGCCAGCAGCCCCAGCTACGAGCAGTACTTC
>NA|16|TRBV6-1|TRBJ1-2|NA
CASSGQRGRSSYGYTF
TGTGCCAGCAGTGGTCAGCGGGGGCGGTCTTCCTATGGCTACACCTTC
>NA|16|TRBV4-1|TRBJ2-5|TRBD2
CASSQSSGGGGETQYF
TGCGCCAGCAGCCAGTCCAGCGGGGGGGGCGGAGAGACCCAGTACTTC
>NA|16|TRBV11-1|TRBJ1-3|TRBD1
CASSLDRGQAGNTIYF
TGTGCCAGCAGCTTAGATCGTGGACAGGCTGGAAACACCATATATTTT